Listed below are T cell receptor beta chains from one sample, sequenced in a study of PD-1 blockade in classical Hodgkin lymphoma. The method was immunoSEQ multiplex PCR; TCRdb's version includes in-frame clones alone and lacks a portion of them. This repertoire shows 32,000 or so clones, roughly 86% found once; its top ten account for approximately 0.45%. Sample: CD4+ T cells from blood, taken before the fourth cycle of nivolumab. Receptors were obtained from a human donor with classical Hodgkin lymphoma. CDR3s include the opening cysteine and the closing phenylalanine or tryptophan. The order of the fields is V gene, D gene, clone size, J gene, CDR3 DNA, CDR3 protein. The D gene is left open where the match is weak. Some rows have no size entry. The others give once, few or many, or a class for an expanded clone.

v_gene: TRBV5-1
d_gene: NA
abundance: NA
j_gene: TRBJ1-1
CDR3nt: TGCGCCAGCAGCTCAAACCGGGGCCAGTACATGAACACTGAAGCTTTCTTT
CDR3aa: CASSSNRGQYMNTEAFF

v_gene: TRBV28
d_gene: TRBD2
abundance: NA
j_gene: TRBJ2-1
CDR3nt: TGTGCCAGCACCTCTTCAGCGGGAACCTACAATGAGCAGTTCTTC
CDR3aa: CASTSSAGTYNEQFF

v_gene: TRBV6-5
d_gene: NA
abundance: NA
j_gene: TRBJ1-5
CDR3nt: TGTGCCAGCAGCGGGGTGACGGAGGCAGAGCCCCAGCATTTT
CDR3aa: CASSGVTEAEPQHF

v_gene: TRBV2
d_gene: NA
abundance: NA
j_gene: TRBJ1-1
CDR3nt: TGTGCCAGCAGTCCGGGGGTTGCCACTGAAGCTTTCTTT
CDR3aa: CASSPGVATEAFF

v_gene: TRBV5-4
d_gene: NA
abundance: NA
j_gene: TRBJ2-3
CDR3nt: TGTGCCAGCAGCTCGAGAGCGGCAGATACGCAGTATTTT
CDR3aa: CASSSRAADTQYF

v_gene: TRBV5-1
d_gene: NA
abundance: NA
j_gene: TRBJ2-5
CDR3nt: TGCGCCAGCAGCTTGGTGGGTTTCGCACAAGAGACCCAGTACTTC
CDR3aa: CASSLVGFAQETQYF

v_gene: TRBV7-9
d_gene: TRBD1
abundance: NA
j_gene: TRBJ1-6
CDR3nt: TGTGCCAGCAGCTTAGATTATTACAGGGGTTCACCCCTCCACTTT
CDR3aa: CASSLDYYRGSPLHF

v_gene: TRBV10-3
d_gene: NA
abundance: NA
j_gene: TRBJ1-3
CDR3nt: TGTGCCATCAGTGAGAAGACTTATGGAAACACCATATATTTT
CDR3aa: CAISEKTYGNTIYF

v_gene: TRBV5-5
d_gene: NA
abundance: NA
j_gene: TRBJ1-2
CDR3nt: TGTGCCAGCAAGACAGGCCCAACCCTCGATGGCTACACCTTC
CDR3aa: CASKTGPTLDGYTF

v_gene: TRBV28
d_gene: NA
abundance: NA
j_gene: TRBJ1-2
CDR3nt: TGTGCCAGCAGCCAATCGTCTCCAGCAGGGAACTATGGCTACACCTTC
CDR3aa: CASSQSSPAGNYGYTF

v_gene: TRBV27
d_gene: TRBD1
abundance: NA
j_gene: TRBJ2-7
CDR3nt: TGTGCCAGCAGTCTGAGAGGGACAGGTATCTCCTACGAGCAGTACTTC
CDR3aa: CASSLRGTGISYEQYF

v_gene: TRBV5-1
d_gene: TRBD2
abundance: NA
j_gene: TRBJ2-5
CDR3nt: TGCGCCAGCAGCTGGAGGCTAGCGGGGGACCAAGAGACCCAGTACTTC
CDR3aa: CASSWRLAGDQETQYF

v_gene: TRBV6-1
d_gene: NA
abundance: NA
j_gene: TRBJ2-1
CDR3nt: TGTGCCACCTCATGGGCAAGTTATGAGCAGTTCTTC
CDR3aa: CATSWASYEQFF

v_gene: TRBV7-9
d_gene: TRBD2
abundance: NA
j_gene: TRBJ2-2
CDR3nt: TGTGCCAGCAGCTTAGGCTCTAGCGGGACCACCGGGGAGCTGTTTTTT
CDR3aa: CASSLGSSGTTGELFF

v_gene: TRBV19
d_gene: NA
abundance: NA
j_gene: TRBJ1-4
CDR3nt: TGTGCCAGTAGTGGACCTTCACGGACTAATGAAAAACTGTTTTTT
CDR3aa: CASSGPSRTNEKLFF

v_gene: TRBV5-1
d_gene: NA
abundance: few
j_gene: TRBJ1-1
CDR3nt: TGCGCCAGCAGCTTGGATCTGAACACTGAAGCTTTCTTT
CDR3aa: CASSLDLNTEAFF

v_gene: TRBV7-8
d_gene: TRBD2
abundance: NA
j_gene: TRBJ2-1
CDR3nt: TGTGCCAGCAGCTTAGTGGCGGGAGGGTACTATGAGCAGTTCTTC
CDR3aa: CASSLVAGGYYEQFF

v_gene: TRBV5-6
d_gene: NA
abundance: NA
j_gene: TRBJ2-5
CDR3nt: TGTGCCAGCAGCAACCAAGAGACCCAGTACTTC
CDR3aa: CASSNQETQYF

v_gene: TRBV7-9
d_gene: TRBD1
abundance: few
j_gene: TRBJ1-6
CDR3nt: TGTGCCAGCAGCGTAGAGACAGGGGGGAATTCACCCCTCCACTTT
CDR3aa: CASSVETGGNSPLHF

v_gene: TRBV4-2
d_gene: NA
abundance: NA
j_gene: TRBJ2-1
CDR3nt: TGTGCCAGCAGCCAAGCGCACATACCTACCTACAATGAGCAGTTCTTC
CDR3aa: CASSQAHIPTYNEQFF

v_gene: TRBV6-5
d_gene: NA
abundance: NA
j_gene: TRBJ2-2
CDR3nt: TGTGCCAGCAGTTCAAGCGGGCGAACCGGGGAGCTGTTTTTT
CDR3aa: CASSSSGRTGELFF

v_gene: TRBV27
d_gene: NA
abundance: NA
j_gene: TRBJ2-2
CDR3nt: TGTGCCAGCAGTTTAAGTGTGACCGGGGAGCTGTTTTTT
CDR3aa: CASSLSVTGELFF

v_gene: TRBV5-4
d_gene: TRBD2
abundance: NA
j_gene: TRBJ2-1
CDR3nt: TGTGCCAGCAGCGGGGGACTACTCTACAATGAGCAGTTCTTC
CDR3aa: CASSGGLLYNEQFF

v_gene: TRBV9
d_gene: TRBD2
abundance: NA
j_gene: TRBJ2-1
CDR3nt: TGTGCCAGCAGCGCGGGACTAGCGGGGGACAATGAGCAGTTCTTC
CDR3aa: CASSAGLAGDNEQFF

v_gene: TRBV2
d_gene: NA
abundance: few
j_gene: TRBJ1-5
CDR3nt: TGTGCCAGCAGGGTGGGGGCTCGAGGTCAGCCCCAGCATTTT
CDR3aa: CASRVGARGQPQHF

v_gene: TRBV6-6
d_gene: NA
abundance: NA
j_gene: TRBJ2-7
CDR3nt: TGTGCCAGCATTTACTCCCCGGACCACGAGCAGTACTTC
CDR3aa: CASIYSPDHEQYF

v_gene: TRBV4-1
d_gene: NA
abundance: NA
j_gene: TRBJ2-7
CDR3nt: TGCGCCAGCAGCCGCACTATCACCCTCGAGCAGTACTTC
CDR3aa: CASSRTITLEQYF

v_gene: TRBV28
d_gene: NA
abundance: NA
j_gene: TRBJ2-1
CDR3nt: TGTGCCAGCAGTCCCCGGATAGCGGCCCTAACGGGGGATGAGCAGTTCTTC
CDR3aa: CASSPRIAALTGDEQFF

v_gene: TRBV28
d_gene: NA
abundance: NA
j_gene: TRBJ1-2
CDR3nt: TGTGCCAGCAGTGCAACGGATGGCTACACCTTC
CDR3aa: CASSATDGYTF

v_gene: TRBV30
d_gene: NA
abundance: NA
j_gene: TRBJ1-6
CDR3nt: TGTGCCTGGAGTTTGGCGTCTATGCCCCTCCACTTT
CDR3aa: CAWSLASMPLHF

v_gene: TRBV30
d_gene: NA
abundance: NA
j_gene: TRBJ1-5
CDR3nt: TGTGCCTGGAGTGTTACAAGTCACAGTAACAATCAGCCCCAGCATTTT
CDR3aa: CAWSVTSHSNNQPQHF

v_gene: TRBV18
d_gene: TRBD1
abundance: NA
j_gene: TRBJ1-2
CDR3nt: TGTGCCAGCTCACCCGACAGGGGTCATGGCTACACCTTC
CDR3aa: CASSPDRGHGYTF

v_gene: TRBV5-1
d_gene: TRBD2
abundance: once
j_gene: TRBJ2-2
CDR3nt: TGCGCCAGCACCAAGTTGGCGGGGGGGCCGATCGGGGAGCTGTTTTTT
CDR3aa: CASTKLAGGPIGELFF

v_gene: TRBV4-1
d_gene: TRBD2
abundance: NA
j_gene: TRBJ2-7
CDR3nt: TGCGCCAGCAGCCAAGATCGAAGAGCTAGCGGGGGGGCCTACGAGCAGTACTTC
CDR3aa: CASSQDRRASGGAYEQYF

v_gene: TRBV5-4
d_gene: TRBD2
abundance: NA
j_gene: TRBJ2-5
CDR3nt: TGTGCCAGCAGCAGTAGCGGGCTGGAGACCCAGTACTTC
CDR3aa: CASSSSGLETQYF

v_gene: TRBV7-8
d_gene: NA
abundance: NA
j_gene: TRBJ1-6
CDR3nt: TGTGCCAGCAGCTTACTTGTAGGTCGCAGGGTCGATAATTCACCCCTCCACTTT
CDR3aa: CASSLLVGRRVDNSPLHF

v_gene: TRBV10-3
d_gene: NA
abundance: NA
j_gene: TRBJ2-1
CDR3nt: TGTGCCATCAGTGTAGGGGGCTCCTACAATGAGCAGTTCTTC
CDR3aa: CAISVGGSYNEQFF

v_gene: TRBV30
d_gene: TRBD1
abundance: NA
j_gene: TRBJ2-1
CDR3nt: TGTGCCTGGGACAGGGGCTACAATGAGCAGTTCTTC
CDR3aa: CAWDRGYNEQFF

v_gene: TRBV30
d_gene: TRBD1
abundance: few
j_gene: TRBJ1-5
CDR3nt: TGTGCCTGGAGGACAGGGGGCGGCAATCAGCCCCAGCATTTT
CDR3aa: CAWRTGGGNQPQHF

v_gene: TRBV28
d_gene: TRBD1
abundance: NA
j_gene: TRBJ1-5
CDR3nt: TGTGCCAGCAGGACAGGGGCTAATAGCAATCAGCCCCAGCATTTT
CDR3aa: CASRTGANSNQPQHF

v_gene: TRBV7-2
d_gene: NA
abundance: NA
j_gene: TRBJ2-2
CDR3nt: TGTGCCAGCAGCCCCCCTATCGGGAGAACCGGGGAGCTGTTTTTT
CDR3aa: CASSPPIGRTGELFF

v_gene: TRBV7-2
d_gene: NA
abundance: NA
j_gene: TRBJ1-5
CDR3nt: TGTGCCAGCAGCTTCGGGCACCAAAATCAGCCCCAGCATTTT
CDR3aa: CASSFGHQNQPQHF

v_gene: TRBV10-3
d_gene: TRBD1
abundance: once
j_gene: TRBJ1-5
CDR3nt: TGTGCCATCAGTGACGGGACAGGGGTAGGCAATCAGCCCCAGCATTTT
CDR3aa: CAISDGTGVGNQPQHF

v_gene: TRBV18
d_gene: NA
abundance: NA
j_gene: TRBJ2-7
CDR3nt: TGTGCCAGCTCACCATCGGTCGGTGAACTCTACGAGCAGTACTTC
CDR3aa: CASSPSVGELYEQYF

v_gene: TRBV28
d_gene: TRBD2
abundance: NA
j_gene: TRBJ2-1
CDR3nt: TGTGCCAGCAGTTTGCTAGCGGAGGTCTTCAGCTCCTACAATGAGCAGTTCTTC
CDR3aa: CASSLLAEVFSSYNEQFF

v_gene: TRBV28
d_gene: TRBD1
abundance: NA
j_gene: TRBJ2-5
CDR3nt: TGTGCCAGCAGTCTTGGGACAGGGGGCGCGGAGACCCAGTACTTC
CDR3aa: CASSLGTGGAETQYF